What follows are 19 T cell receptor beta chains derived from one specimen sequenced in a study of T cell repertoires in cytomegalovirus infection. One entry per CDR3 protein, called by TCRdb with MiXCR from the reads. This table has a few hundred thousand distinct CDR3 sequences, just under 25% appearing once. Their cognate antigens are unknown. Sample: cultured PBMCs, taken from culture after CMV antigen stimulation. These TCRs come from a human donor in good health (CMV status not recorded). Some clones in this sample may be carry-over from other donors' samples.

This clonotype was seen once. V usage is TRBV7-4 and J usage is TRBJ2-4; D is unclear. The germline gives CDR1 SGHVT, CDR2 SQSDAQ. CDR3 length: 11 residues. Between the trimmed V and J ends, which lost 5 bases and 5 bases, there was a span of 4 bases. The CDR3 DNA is TGTGCCAGCAGCGTCGAAAACATTCAGTACTTC. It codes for CASSVENIQYF.

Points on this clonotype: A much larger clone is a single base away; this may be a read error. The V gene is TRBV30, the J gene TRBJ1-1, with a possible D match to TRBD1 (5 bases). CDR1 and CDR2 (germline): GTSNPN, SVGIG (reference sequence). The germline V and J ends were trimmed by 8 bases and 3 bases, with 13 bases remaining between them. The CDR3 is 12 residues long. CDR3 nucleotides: TGTGCCACTTCCCGGGGGTACACTGAAGCTTTCTTT. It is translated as CATSRGYTEAFF.

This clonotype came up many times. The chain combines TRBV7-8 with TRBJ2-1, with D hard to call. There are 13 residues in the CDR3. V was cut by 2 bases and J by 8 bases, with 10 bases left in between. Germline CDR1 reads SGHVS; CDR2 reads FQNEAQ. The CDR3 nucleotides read TGTGCCAGCAGCTTATCCGCTTGGGATGAGCAGTTCTTC. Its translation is CASSLSAWDEQFF.

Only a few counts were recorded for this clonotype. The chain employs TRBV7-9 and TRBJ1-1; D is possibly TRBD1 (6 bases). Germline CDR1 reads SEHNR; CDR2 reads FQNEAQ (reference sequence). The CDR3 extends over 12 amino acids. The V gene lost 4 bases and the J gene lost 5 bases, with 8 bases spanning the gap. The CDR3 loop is CASSWRGTEAFF. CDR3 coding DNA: TGTGCCAGCAGCTGGAGGGGGACTGAAGCTTTCTTT.

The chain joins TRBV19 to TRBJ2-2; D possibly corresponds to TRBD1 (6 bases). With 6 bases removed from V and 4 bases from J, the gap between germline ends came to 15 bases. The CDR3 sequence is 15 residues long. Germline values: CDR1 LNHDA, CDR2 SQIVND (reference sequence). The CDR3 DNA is TGTGCCAGTAGAGACAGGAAAACGGGCACCGGGGAGCTGTTTTTT. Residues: CASRDRKTGTGELFF.

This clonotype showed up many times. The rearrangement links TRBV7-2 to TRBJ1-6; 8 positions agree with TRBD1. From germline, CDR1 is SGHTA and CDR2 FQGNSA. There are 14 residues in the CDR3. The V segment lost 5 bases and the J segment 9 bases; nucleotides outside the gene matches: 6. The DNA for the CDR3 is TGTGCCAGCAGCCTGACAGGGGATGGTTCACCCCTCCACTTT. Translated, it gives CASSLTGDGSPLHF.

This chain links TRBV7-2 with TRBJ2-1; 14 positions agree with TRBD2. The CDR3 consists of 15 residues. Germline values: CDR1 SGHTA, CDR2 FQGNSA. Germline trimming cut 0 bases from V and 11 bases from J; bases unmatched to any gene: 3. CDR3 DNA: TGTGCCAGCAGCTTAGCGGGACTAGCGGGGGAACAGCAGTTCTTC. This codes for CASSLAGLAGEQQFF.

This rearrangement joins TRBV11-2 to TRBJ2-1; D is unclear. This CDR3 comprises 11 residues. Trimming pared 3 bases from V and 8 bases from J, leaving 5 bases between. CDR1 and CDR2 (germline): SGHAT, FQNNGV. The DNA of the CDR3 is TGTGCCAGCAGCTTCCCCCATGAGCAGTTCTTC. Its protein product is CASSFPHEQFF. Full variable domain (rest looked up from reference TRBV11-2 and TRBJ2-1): EAGVAQSPRYKIIEKRQSVAFWCNPISGHATLYWYQQILGQGPKLLIQFQNNGVVDDSQLPKDRFSAERLKGVDSTLKIQPAKLEDSAVYLCASSFPHEQFFGPGTRLTVL.

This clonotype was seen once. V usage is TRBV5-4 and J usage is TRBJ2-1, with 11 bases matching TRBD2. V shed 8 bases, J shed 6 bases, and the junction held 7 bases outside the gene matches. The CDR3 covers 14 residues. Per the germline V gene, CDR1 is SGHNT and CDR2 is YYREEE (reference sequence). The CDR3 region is CASETSGSFNEQFF. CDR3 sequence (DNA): TGTGCCAGTGAAACTAGCGGGAGTTTCAATGAGCAGTTCTTC.

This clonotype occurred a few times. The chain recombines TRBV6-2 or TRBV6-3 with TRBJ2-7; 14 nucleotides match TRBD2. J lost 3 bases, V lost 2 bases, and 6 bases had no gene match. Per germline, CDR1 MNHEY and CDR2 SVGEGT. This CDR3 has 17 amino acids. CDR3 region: CASSYPRLAGGLYEQYV. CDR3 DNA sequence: TGTGCCAGCAGTTACCCAAGACTAGCGGGAGGGCTCTACGAGCAGTACGTC.

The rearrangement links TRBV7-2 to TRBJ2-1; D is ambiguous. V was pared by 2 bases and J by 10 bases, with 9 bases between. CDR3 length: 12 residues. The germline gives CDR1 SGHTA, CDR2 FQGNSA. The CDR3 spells CASSLIAREQFF. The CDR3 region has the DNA TGTGCCAGCAGCTTAATAGCACGCGAGCAGTTCTTC.

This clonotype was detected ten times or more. The chain's CDR3 is CASSLGRGGNEQFF. CDR3 sequence (DNA): TGTGCCAGCAGCTTAGGCAGGGGAGGCAATGAGCAGTTCTTC. The chain combines TRBV7-2 with TRBJ2-1; D might be TRBD1 or TRBD2, each matching 6 bases. This CDR3 contains 14 residues. Looked up from germline, CDR1 is SGHTA and CDR2 is FQGNSA. Trimming removed 1 base at V and 6 bases at J, with 10 bases between.

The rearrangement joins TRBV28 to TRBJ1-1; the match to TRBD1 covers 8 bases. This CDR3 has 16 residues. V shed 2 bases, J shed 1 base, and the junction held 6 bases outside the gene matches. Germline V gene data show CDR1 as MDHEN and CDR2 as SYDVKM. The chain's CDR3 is CASSLVLGTGNTEAFF. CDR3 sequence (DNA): TGTGCCAGCAGTTTAGTCTTAGGGACAGGGAACACTGAAGCTTTCTTT.

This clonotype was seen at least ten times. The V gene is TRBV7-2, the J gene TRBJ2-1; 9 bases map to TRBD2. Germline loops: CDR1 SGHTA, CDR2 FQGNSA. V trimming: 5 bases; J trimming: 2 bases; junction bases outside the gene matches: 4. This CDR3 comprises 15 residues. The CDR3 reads CASSLTSGPYNEQFF. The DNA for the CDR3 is TGTGCCAGCAGCCTTACTAGCGGGCCCTACAATGAGCAGTTCTTC.

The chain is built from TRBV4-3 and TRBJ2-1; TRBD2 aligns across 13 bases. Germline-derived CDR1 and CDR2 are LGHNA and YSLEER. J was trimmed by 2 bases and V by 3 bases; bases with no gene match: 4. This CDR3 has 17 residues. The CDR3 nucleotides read TGCGCCAGCAGCCACGGTGGACTAGCGGGGGCCTACAATGAGCAGTTCTTC. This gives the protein CASSHGGLAGAYNEQFF.

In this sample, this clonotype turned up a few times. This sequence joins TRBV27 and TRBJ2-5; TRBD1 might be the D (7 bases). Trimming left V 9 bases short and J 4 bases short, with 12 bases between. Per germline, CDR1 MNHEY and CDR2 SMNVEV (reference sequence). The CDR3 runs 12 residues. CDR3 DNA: TGTGCCAGTTCTCAGGGGGGAGAGACCCAGTACTTC. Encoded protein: CASSQGGETQYF.

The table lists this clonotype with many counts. This CDR3 is CASSPGGTSGRALEQYV. CDR3 DNA sequence: TGTGCCAGCAGCCCGGGGGGGACTAGCGGGAGGGCCCTGGAGCAGTACGTC. V and J are TRBV7-2 and TRBJ2-7; 16 bases line up with TRBD2. CDR3 length: 17 amino acids. Germline V gene sequence: CDR1 SGHTA, CDR2 FQGNSA. With V trimmed by 5 bases and J by 7 bases, 11 bases remained unmatched.

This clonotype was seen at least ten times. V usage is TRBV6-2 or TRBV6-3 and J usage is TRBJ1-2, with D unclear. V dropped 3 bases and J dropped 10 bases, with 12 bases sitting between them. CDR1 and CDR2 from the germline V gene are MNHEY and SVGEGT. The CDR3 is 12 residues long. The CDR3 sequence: CASSYEGRDYTF. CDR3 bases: TGTGCCAGCAGTTATGAGGGCAGAGACTACACCTTC.

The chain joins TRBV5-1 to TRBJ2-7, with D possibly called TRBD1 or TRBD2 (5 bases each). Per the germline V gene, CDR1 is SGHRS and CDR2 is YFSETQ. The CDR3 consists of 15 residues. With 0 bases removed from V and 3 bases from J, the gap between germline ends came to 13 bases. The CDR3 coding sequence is TGCGCCAGCAGCTTGGGTGGCAGGGACCACTACGAGCAGTACTTC. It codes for CASSLGGRDHYEQYF.